The 19 T cell receptor beta chains reported below all come from one sample, sequenced in a study of cytomegalovirus exposure and HLA in healthy donors. PCR amplification relied on 60 Vbeta primers (plus 13 Jbeta primers). Sequencing was performed with immunoSEQ multiplex PCR; in TCRdb, only in-frame clones are kept and a portion is missing. Of tens of thousands of clones listed, 77% are singletons. Sample: PBMCs. The receptors shown here come from a middle-aged man in good health and CMV-seropositive.

This clone came up once. The chain uses TRBV30 and TRBJ1-1, with 7 bases aligning to TRBD1. Losses at the gene ends were 2 bases for V and 1 base for J; bases not matched to a gene: 10. Germline CDR1 GTSNPN, CDR2 SVGIG (reference sequence). The CDR3 has 16 residues. The chain's CDR3 is CAWSKTGTVWNTEAFF. CDR3 bases: TGTGCCTGGAGTAAAACCGGGACAGTCTGGAACACTGAAGCTTTCTTT.

The gene calls are TRBV11-3 and TRBJ2-1; 10 bases are shared with TRBD2. The J segment lost 9 bases and the V segment lost 5 bases, leaving 19 bases of the junction unmatched. Germline CDR1 and CDR2: SGHNT and YENEEA. The CDR3 consists of 18 residues. The DNA of the CDR3 is TGTGCCAGCAGCCCCATGCTTAGGTTTCTAGCGGGAGAACCTGAGCAGTTCTTC. This sequence encodes CASSPMLRFLAGEPEQFF.

The chain links TRBV7-2 to TRBJ1-1; tentatively, D is TRBD1 (6 bases). The V gene lost 5 bases and the J gene lost 6 bases, with 19 bases spanning the gap. The CDR3 sequence is 15 residues long. Germline values: CDR1 SGHTA, CDR2 FQGNSA. CDR3 sequence (DNA): TGTGCCAGCAGCCAAGTCAGGGGTCGGGTCGCTGAAGCTTTCTTT. It yields the protein CASSQVRGRVAEAFF.

The chain couples TRBV6-4 to TRBJ2-1, with D perhaps TRBD1 (5 bases). V gave up 4 bases and J gave up 5 bases, with 9 bases separating them. The CDR3 has 13 residues. CDR1 is MRHNA, CDR2 SNTAGT, per germline. The DNA for the CDR3 is TGTGCCAGCAGTGGGTCACAGGACAATGAGCAGTTCTTC. Protein product: CASSGSQDNEQFF.

The sample holds a few counts of this clone. This chain links TRBV7-9 with TRBJ1-2; the match to TRBD1 covers 12 bases. CDR1 is SEHNR, CDR2 FQNEAQ, per germline (reference sequence). The CDR3 runs 14 residues. The J segment lost 7 bases and the V segment lost 6 bases, leaving 6 bases of the junction unmatched. The CDR3 coding sequence is TGTGCCAGCAGGCCCGGGACAGGGGGCGCTGGCTACACCTTC. It codes for CASRPGTGGAGYTF.

V gene TRBV4-1 combines with J gene TRBJ2-1; 9 positions agree with TRBD2. Germline-derived CDR1 and CDR2 are MGHRA and YSYEKL. Germline trimming cut 6 bases from V and 10 bases from J; bases unmatched to any gene: 7. This CDR3 contains 13 residues. CDR3: CASRRTSETEQFF. The CDR3 DNA sequence: TGCGCCAGCAGACGGACTAGCGAGACCGAGCAGTTCTTC.

This clone occurred once. The J gene is TRBJ2-1, the V gene TRBV6-4; maybe TRBD1 (6 bases). V was trimmed by 3 bases and J by 1 base, leaving 10 bases between them. The germline gives CDR1 MRHNA, CDR2 SNTAGT. CDR3 length equals 15 residues. The CDR3 region is CASSDSQGSYNEQFF. The CDR3 nucleotides are TGTGCCAGCAGTGATTCCCAGGGGTCCTACAATGAGCAGTTCTTC.

This chain uses TRBV11-3 with TRBJ1-1, with 7 positions matching TRBD1. Germline V gives CDR1 SGHNT, CDR2 YENEEA. This CDR3 is 13 amino acids long. V lost 5 bases to trimming and J lost 3 bases; unmatched junction nucleotides: 3. The CDR3 spells CASSPGTDTEAFF. CDR3 nucleotides: TGTGCCAGCAGCCCTGGGACAGACACTGAAGCTTTCTTT.

The CDR3 region has the DNA TGTGCCAGCAGCTTAGTGGGCCGACAGGGAAAGGCGTCTGGAAACACCATATATTTT. Translation: CASSLVGRQGKASGNTIYF. V usage is TRBV7-9 and J usage is TRBJ1-3, with 7 nucleotides matching TRBD1. The CDR3 length is 19 residues. Germline V gives CDR1 SEHNR, CDR2 FQNEAQ (reference sequence). The V segment lost 1 base and the J segment 1 base; nucleotides outside the gene matches: 13.

The chain has TRBV7-8 and TRBJ2-7, with a tentative D call TRBD2 (6 bases). V lost 5 bases and J lost 2, with 16 bases in between. CDR1 is SGHVS, CDR2 FQNEAQ, per germline. The CDR3 extends over 15 amino acids. The CDR3 DNA reads as TGTGCCAGCAGCATAAAATGGGACTTAGCCTACGAGCAGTACTTC. It codes for CASSIKWDLAYEQYF.

The chain recombines TRBV7-2 with TRBJ1-1; 10 nucleotides line up with TRBD1. With V trimmed by 7 bases and J by 5 bases, 10 bases remained unmatched. The germline V gene has CDR1 SGHTA and CDR2 FQGNSA. CDR3 length equals 15 residues. The CDR3 loop reads CASTMTGGAGTEAFF. CDR3 coding DNA: TGTGCCAGCACCATGACAGGGGGCGCCGGAACTGAAGCTTTCTTT.

The chain carries TRBV18 and TRBJ2-2; 7 bases line up with TRBD1. V was pared by 6 bases and J by 0 bases, with 7 bases of the junction left unmatched. This CDR3 has 16 residues. Germline assignment: CDR1 KGHSH and CDR2 LQKENI. The CDR3 coding sequence is TGTGCCAGCTCGCCGACAGGGATAACGAACACCGGGGAGCTGTTTTTT. Protein sequence: CASSPTGITNTGELFF.

This clone was found a few times. The J gene is TRBJ2-1, the V gene TRBV7-8; TRBD2 is a possible D gene (5 bases). V was trimmed by 2 bases and J by 6 bases, leaving 20 bases between them. Per the germline V gene, CDR1 is SGHVS and CDR2 is FQNEAQ. The CDR3 has 17 amino acids. The CDR3 DNA follows: TGTGCCAGCAGCTTAAGGTTTACTTCGAGGGTGGGCAATGAGCAGTTCTTC. Translated, it gives CASSLRFTSRVGNEQFF.

V usage is TRBV19 and J usage is TRBJ2-3, with 10 bases lining up with TRBD2. V lost 6 bases, J lost 0 bases, and 3 bases stayed unmatched. The CDR3 is 15 amino acids. Looked up from germline, CDR1 is LNHDA and CDR2 is SQIVND (reference sequence). As DNA, the CDR3 is TGTGCCAGTAGATCTAGCGGGAGAAGCACAGATACGCAGTATTTT. Encoded protein: CASRSSGRSTDTQYF.

This chain joins TRBV5-1 and TRBJ2-1; 8 nucleotides match TRBD2. Trimming removed 2 bases from V and 2 bases from J; junction bases left unmatched: 3. The CDR3 length is 15 residues. CDR1 and CDR2 from the germline V gene are SGHRS and YFSETQ. The CDR3 coding sequence is TGCGCCAGCAGCTTAGCGGGAGCCGCCTACAATGAGCAGTTCTTC. It translates to CASSLAGAAYNEQFF.

This chain joins TRBV19 and TRBJ2-7; 9 bases align to TRBD2. J lost 3 bases, V lost 1 base, and 4 bases had no gene match. CDR3 length equals 15 residues. CDR1 is LNHDA and CDR2 is SQIVND in the germline V gene (reference sequence). CDR3 protein: CASSIGAGGFYEQYF. The CDR3, as DNA: TGTGCCAGTAGTATAGGGGCGGGAGGGTTCTACGAGCAGTACTTC.

V is TRBV11-3 and J is TRBJ2-5; the match to TRBD2 covers 10 bases. Germline assignment: CDR1 SGHNT and CDR2 YENEEA. The CDR3 length is 14 residues. V was clipped by 7 bases and J by 5 bases; unmatched bases: 7. The CDR3 nucleotides are TGTGCCAGCACCTCACTAGCGGGATGGGAGACCCAGTACTTC. It is translated as CASTSLAGWETQYF.

This clone was seen only once. The chain employs TRBV25-1 and TRBJ2-5, with 7 bases identical to TRBD1. Near its end, the DNA agrees better with TRBJ2-7, so the J call may be wrong. The CDR3 is made up of 17 amino acids. The V gene's germline CDR1 is MGHDK and CDR2 SYGVNS. The DNA of the CDR3 is TGTGCCAGCAGTGTCCGGGACAGTATTACCCTTGTTTACGAGCAGTACTTC. It codes for CASSVRDSITLVYEQYF.

The gene calls are TRBV7-6 and TRBJ1-1; possibly TRBD1 for D (5 bases). The V end lost 5 bases, the J end lost 3 bases, and 10 bases lay between the germline ends. CDR3 length: 13 amino acids. CDR1 SGHVS and CDR2 FNYEAQ come from the germline V gene. CDR3 sequence reads: CASSLDRDTEAFF. In nucleotides, the CDR3 is TGTGCCAGCAGCCTTGACAGAGACACTGAAGCTTTCTTT.